This T cell receptor (beta chain) was documented in a study of cytomegalovirus exposure and HLA in healthy donors. Notes on this clone: Its antigen remains unknown.

The study, taken as a whole, reports: HLA restriction was apparent for most CMV-associated TCR beta chains in a later analysis.

Primers: 60 Vbeta forward and 13 Jbeta reverse. Produced via immunoSEQ multiplex PCR; TCRdb's table is partial and in-frame only. The table records 110,000 or so clones, about four fifths of them present only once. The CDR3 extends over 16 amino acids. The germline gives CDR1 MGHRA, CDR2 YSYEKL. V lost 4 bases to trimming and J lost 0 bases, with 16 bases between them. V is TRBV4-1 and J is TRBJ2-7, with D possibly being TRBD2 (5 bases). The source of this sequence is a middle-aged man in good health and CMV-seronegative. Sequencing was carried out using PBMCs. CDR3 sequence: CASSRPASGSSYEQYF. As DNA, the CDR3 is TGCGCCAGCAGCCGACCCGCCTCGGGGAGCTCCTACGAGCAGTACTTC.